The 32 T cell receptor beta chains in this list originate from one sample, sequenced in a study of vaccination and CD4 T cells after COVID-19. Oncomine TCR Beta short-read sequencing was applied to DNA from cultured CD4+ T cells. TCRdb used MiXCR to reprocess the PCR reads, holding one entry per CDR3 protein. This sample carries 15,000 to 20,000 distinct CDR3 sequences, around 31% of them seen once, and the ten largest clones take 15% to 18%. The sample's treatment: approximately 11-day PBMC culture with coronavirus spike peptide pools or control peptides (ViraFEST assay). No antigens are known for them. The specimen was cultured CD4+ T cells from blood. The origin of the receptors is a human donor with COVID-19.

The chain uses TRBV5-1 and TRBJ2-7; 10 bases fit TRBD1. Trimming at V came to 4 bases and at J to 5 bases, leaving 12 bases not matched to a gene. Germline CDR1 and CDR2: SGHRS and YFSETQ. CDR3 length: 16 amino acids. CDR3 coding DNA: TGCGCCAGCAGCCTGAGACCCGGGACAGGGGCTCACGAGCAGTACTTC. Its translation is CASSLRPGTGAHEQYF.

The chain recombines TRBV12-3 or TRBV12-4 with TRBJ1-5, with 9 bases lining up with TRBD1. This CDR3 has 14 amino acids. V lost 6 bases to trimming and J lost 7 bases; unmatched junction nucleotides: 7. CDR3 loop: CASRSGTGWQPQHF. As DNA, the CDR3 is TGTGCCAGCAGATCCGGGACAGGGTGGCAGCCCCAGCATTTT.

This clonotype was counted only a few times. The chain has TRBV5-1 and TRBJ1-1; TRBD1 aligns across 8 bases. The V and J ends lost 4 bases and 3 bases, in that order; junction bases with no gene match: 2. CDR3 size: 13 residues. Germline loops: CDR1 SGHRS, CDR2 YFSETQ. CDR3 sequence reads: CASSKTGDTEAFF. As DNA, the CDR3 is TGCGCCAGCAGCAAGACAGGGGACACTGAAGCTTTCTTT.

This clonotype was seen a handful of times. V usage is TRBV14 and J usage is TRBJ1-1; D is possibly TRBD1 (6 bases). CDR1 and CDR2 from the germline V gene are SGHDN and FVKESK. This CDR3 has 15 residues. The V end lost 1 base, the J end lost 5 bases, and 14 bases lay between the germline ends. CDR3 sequence: CASSQVQGVGTEAFF. The CDR3 DNA sequence: TGTGCCAGCAGCCAAGTACAGGGCGTGGGTACTGAAGCTTTCTTT. The whole variable domain, remainder taken from reference TRBV14 and TRBJ1-1, is EAGVTQFPSHSVIEKGQTVTLRCDPISGHDNLYWYRRVMGKEIKFLLHFVKESKQDESGMPNNRFLAERTGGTYSTLKVQPAELEDSGVYFCASSQVQGVGTEAFFGQGTRLTVV.

A few counts support this clonotype. The chain is built from TRBV7-6 and TRBJ2-5, with 7 bases aligning to TRBD2. V was clipped by 5 bases and J by 2 bases; unmatched bases: 8. The CDR3 sequence is 15 residues long. CDR1 is SGHVS, CDR2 FNYEAQ, per germline. The CDR3 reads CASSPQRGPQETQYF. The CDR3 nucleotides are TGTGCCAGCAGCCCCCAGCGGGGTCCACAAGAGACCCAGTACTTC.

This rearrangement joins TRBV7-2 to TRBJ2-2; no clear D. Per the germline V gene, CDR1 is SGHTA and CDR2 is FQGNSA. CDR3 length: 14 amino acids. Trimming shortened V by 10 bases and J by 1 base, and 13 bases separated the two germline ends. The CDR3: CATRRNGNTGELFF. In DNA form, the CDR3 reads TGTGCCACCAGAAGGAACGGGAACACCGGGGAGCTGTTTTTT.

The rearrangement joins TRBV7-8 to TRBJ1-6; D is ambiguous. The CDR3 sequence is 17 residues long. CDR1 is SGHVS and CDR2 is FQNEAQ in the germline V gene. Trimming took off 5 bases at V and 0 bases at J, with 14 bases between the two ends. CDR3 DNA: TGTGCCAGCAGCGGGGAGGTGGGGAGCTCCTATAATTCACCCCTCCACTTT. This codes for CASSGEVGSSYNSPLHF.

V usage is TRBV6-5 and J usage is TRBJ2-2; possibly TRBD2 for D (5 bases). Germline CDR1 reads MNHEY; CDR2 reads SVGAGI. The CDR3 totals 15 residues. The V gene lost 2 bases and the J gene lost 5 bases, with 12 bases spanning the gap. CDR3 sequence (DNA): TGTGCCAGCAGTTACATCGGGGTCCGGACCGGGGAGCTGTTTTTT. Its protein product is CASSYIGVRTGELFF.

With regard to this clonotype: One end of the junction varies from germline; a read error may be responsible. This rearrangement joins TRBV10-1 to TRBJ1-2, with D maybe TRBD1 (5 bases). The CDR3 is 13 residues long. Germline CDR1 is WNHNN and CDR2 is SYGVQD (reference sequence). The CDR3 coding sequence is TGCGCCAGCAGTCCGGGACTGCAGTATGGCTGCACCTTC. Translating gives CASSPGLQYGCTF.

This sequence joins TRBV12-3 or TRBV12-4 and TRBJ1-6, with 9 bases aligning to TRBD1. This CDR3 has 14 amino acids. Trimming at V came to 5 bases and at J to 8 bases, leaving 4 bases not matched to a gene. This chain's CDR3 is CASSRQGVDSPLHF. The CDR3 DNA follows: TGTGCCAGCAGTCGACAGGGGGTAGATTCACCCCTCCACTTT.

V gene TRBV5-8 combines with J gene TRBJ2-5; the match to TRBD1 covers 7 bases. The CDR3 length is 14 residues. From germline, CDR1 is SGHTS and CDR2 YDEGEE. Trimming removed 4 bases from V and 5 bases from J; junction bases left unmatched: 8. The CDR3 region is CASSATGVRETQYF. The CDR3 DNA reads as TGTGCCAGCAGCGCAACAGGGGTACGGGAGACCCAGTACTTC.

This clonotype has more than one count but fewer than ten. V gene TRBV2 combines with J gene TRBJ1-5, with 7 bases aligning to TRBD1. Trimming took 6 bases from V and 0 from J; bases not matched to a gene: 5. CDR3 size: 15 residues. Germline loops: CDR1 SNHLY, CDR2 FYNNEI. CDR3: CASRPRDSSNQPQHF. Written as DNA, the CDR3 is TGTGCCAGCAGACCCCGGGACAGTAGCAATCAGCCCCAGCATTTT.

This chain uses TRBV5-1 with TRBJ1-6; 7 nucleotides match TRBD1. CDR1 and CDR2 from the germline V gene are SGHRS and YFSETQ. This CDR3 comprises 16 residues. Trimming took 4 bases from V and 6 from J; bases not matched to a gene: 10. DNA of the CDR3: TGCGCCAGCAGCCTGGGACAGAGGGTAGTTAATTCACCCCTCCACTTT. It specifies CASSLGQRVVNSPLHF.

The chain has TRBV5-4 and TRBJ2-7; D unclear. The CDR3 runs 13 residues. Germline CDR1 and CDR2: SGHNT and YYREEE (reference sequence). The V end was cut by 0 bases, the J end by 2 bases, with 6 bases between. CDR3 DNA: TGTGCCAGCAGCTTGGAACAGACCTACGAGCAGTACTTC. It yields the protein CASSLEQTYEQYF.

The V and J genes are TRBV6-1 and TRBJ1-4; TRBD1 matches 7 bases. Germline trimming cut 6 bases from V and 2 bases from J; bases unmatched to any gene: 12. This CDR3 spans 17 amino acids. Germline V lookup: CDR1 MNHNS, CDR2 SASEGT. The CDR3 DNA reads as TGTGCCAGCAGACCGCCCGGTTGGGACAGTACTAATGAAAAACTGTTTTTT. It is translated as CASRPPGWDSTNEKLFF.

This clonotype was counted between two and nine times. The chain uses TRBV2 and TRBJ1-1, with 7 nucleotides matching TRBD1. V lost 5 bases and J lost 5; bases outside the gene matches: 8. The CDR3 loop spans 14 amino acids. The germline gives CDR1 SNHLY, CDR2 FYNNEI. DNA of the CDR3: TGTGCCAGCAGTAACAGACAGGGCGGGACTGAAGCTTTCTTT. Its translation: CASSNRQGGTEAFF.

The chain combines TRBV7-2 with TRBJ2-5; 10 bases match TRBD1. Looked up from germline, CDR1 is SGHTA and CDR2 is FQGNSA. Germline trimming cut 6 bases from V and 3 bases from J; bases unmatched to any gene: 7. CDR3 length equals 15 residues. The chain's CDR3 is CASRPPGTGEETQYF. The CDR3, as DNA: TGTGCCAGCAGGCCCCCCGGGACAGGGGAAGAGACCCAGTACTTC.

The rearrangement links TRBV20-1 to TRBJ2-3; no definite D call. The germline gives CDR1 DFQATT, CDR2 SNEGSKA (reference sequence). Between the trimmed V and J ends, which lost 0 bases and 2 bases, there was a span of 21 bases. This CDR3 is 18 amino acids long. This CDR3 is CSARDLRPVTTDTDTQYF. CDR3 coding DNA: TGCAGTGCTAGAGATCTTCGACCCGTCACAACCGACACAGATACGCAGTATTTT.

This clonotype appeared a few times. V usage is TRBV24-1 and J usage is TRBJ2-5, with D unresolved. Looked up from germline, CDR1 is KGHDR and CDR2 is SFDVKD. The CDR3 spans 13 residues. V lost 5 bases and J lost 0, with 6 bases in between. CDR3 protein: CATSVSNQETQYF. The CDR3 bases are TGTGCCACCAGTGTAAGCAACCAAGAGACCCAGTACTTC.

The V and J genes are TRBV15 and TRBJ1-2; D is undetermined. With 0 bases removed from V and 8 bases from J, the gap between germline ends came to 16 bases. The germline gives CDR1 LNHNV, CDR2 YYDKDF (reference sequence). The CDR3 runs 15 residues. In DNA form, the CDR3 reads TGTGCCACCAGCAGAGATACGGGGTTGGTTAAGGGCTACACCTTC. It specifies CATSRDTGLVKGYTF.

The sample holds a few counts of this clonotype. CDR3 coding DNA: TGTGCCACCAGTGATCCACGAACCGGGAACACAGATACGCAGTATTTT. This codes for CATSDPRTGNTDTQYF. The genes are TRBV24-1 and TRBJ2-3, with D possibly being TRBD2 (5 bases). Germline lookup yields CDR1 KGHDR and CDR2 SFDVKD. The CDR3 runs 16 residues. Trimming removed 3 bases from V and 2 bases from J, with 14 bases in between.

The chain combines TRBV11-3 with TRBJ2-2, with 7 nucleotides matching TRBD2. Germline loops: CDR1 SGHNT, CDR2 YENEEA. Unmatched junction bases numbered 7, after V lost 7 bases and J lost 5 bases. This CDR3 spans 14 amino acids. The CDR3 coding sequence is TGTGCCAGCACCCTGGGGGGGGGGACCGGGGAGCTGTTTTTT. Translated, it gives CASTLGGGTGELFF.

This chain uses TRBV28 with TRBJ1-2; D remains unclear. With 4 bases removed from V and 8 bases from J, the gap between germline ends came to 14 bases. Per the germline V gene, CDR1 is MDHEN and CDR2 is SYDVKM. The CDR3 spans 13 residues. CDR3 bases: TGTGCCAGCAGTTGGGTCGCCCTTCCCGGCTACACCTTC. It yields the protein CASSWVALPGYTF.

This chain uses TRBV19 with TRBJ1-5; D is perhaps TRBD1 (5 bases). There are 15 residues in the CDR3. V was cut by 3 bases and J by 6 bases, with 15 bases left in between. CDR1 is LNHDA and CDR2 is SQIVND in the germline V gene (reference sequence). In DNA, the CDR3 is TGTGCCAGTAGTATTTCTGAGTGGGGGTCTCAGCCCCAGCATTTT. Residues: CASSISEWGSQPQHF.

This clonotype was counted a few times. This chain connects TRBV6-1 to TRBJ2-2; D is uncertain. Germline assignment: CDR1 MNHNS and CDR2 SASEGT. The CDR3 has 13 amino acids. The ends were cut back, 5 bases at V and 7 bases at J, with 11 bases in the middle. The CDR3 DNA follows: TGTGCCAGCAGTCCGGGTGTCGACGGGGAGCTGTTTTTT. This codes for CASSPGVDGELFF.

This chain links TRBV7-2 with TRBJ1-4; D unresolved. The germline gives CDR1 SGHTA, CDR2 FQGNSA. Trimming stripped 1 base from V and 8 bases from J, with 11 bases between. This CDR3 region has 14 residues. CDR3 sequence reads: CASSLGPSPEKLFF. The CDR3 region has the DNA TGTGCCAGCAGCTTAGGTCCCTCGCCCGAAAAACTGTTTTTT.

This chain links TRBV10-3 with TRBJ1-1; D may be TRBD1 (6 bases). Trimming left V 3 bases short and J 3 bases short, with 14 bases between. There are 15 residues in the CDR3. Germline CDR1 reads ENHRY; CDR2 reads SYGVKD. CDR3 DNA: TGTGCCATCAGTGACAATACAGGGAAGCACACTGAAGCTTTCTTT. It yields the protein CAISDNTGKHTEAFF.

The genes are TRBV28 and TRBJ1-1, with a possible D match to TRBD1 (5 bases). Trimming pared 6 bases from V and 6 bases from J, leaving 8 bases between. CDR1 MDHEN and CDR2 SYDVKM come from the germline V gene. CDR3 length: 11 amino acids. Written as DNA, the CDR3 is TGTGCCAGCAGGGGGCGGCCTGAAGCTTTCTTT. Translating it yields CASRGRPEAFF.

V and J are TRBV6-2 or TRBV6-3 and TRBJ2-1; the match to TRBD1 covers 7 bases. The V segment lost 5 bases and the J segment 3 bases; nucleotides outside the gene matches: 7. This CDR3 comprises 15 residues. In germline, CDR1 is MNHEY, CDR2 SVGEGT. The CDR3 DNA is TGTGCCAGCAGTCCGACAGGGAGAAGCTACAATGAGCAGTTCTTC. Its translation: CASSPTGRSYNEQFF.

There are a few counts of this clonotype. The chain is built from TRBV7-9 and TRBJ2-1; D possibly corresponds to TRBD1 (5 bases). Trimming shortened V by 1 base and J by 10 bases, and 14 bases separated the two germline ends. The CDR3 totals 14 residues. Per the germline V gene, CDR1 is SEHNR and CDR2 is FQNEAQ (reference sequence). The CDR3 here is CASSLGVPSGEQFF. The DNA of the CDR3 is TGTGCCAGCAGCTTAGGGGTTCCTTCAGGGGAGCAGTTCTTC.

This clonotype was observed a handful of times. The V call is TRBV30, the J call TRBJ2-7; 7 bases line up with TRBD1. V lost 0 bases to trimming and J lost 3 bases; unmatched junction nucleotides: 8. Germline CDR1 GTSNPN, CDR2 SVGIG (reference sequence). CDR3 length equals 15 residues. The CDR3 DNA is TGTGCCTGGAGTGTAGCGTGGACAGGCAACTACGAGCAGTACTTC. This translates into CAWSVAWTGNYEQYF.

The rearrangement links TRBV7-2 to TRBJ2-2; 12 nucleotides agree with TRBD2. The CDR3 is made up of 16 amino acids. Germline CDR1 is SGHTA and CDR2 is FQGNSA. Germline trimming cut 5 bases from V and 5 bases from J; bases unmatched to any gene: 6. CDR3 nucleotide sequence: TGTGCCAGCAGCCCTAGCGGGGGGGCTGTTACCGGGGAGCTGTTTTTT. Its protein product is CASSPSGGAVTGELFF.